The 2 T cell receptor beta chains listed next were all sequenced from one sample in a study of T cell changes during pregnancy in multiple sclerosis. Assay used: immunoSEQ multiplex PCR; TCRdb lists only in-frame clones, some missing. This table has tens of thousands of clones, 91% appearing once. The sequencing here drew on peripheral blood, taken in the third trimester of pregnancy. Receptors were obtained from a female donor in good health, enrolled as a control in a pregnancy study.

The chain joins TRBV6-7 to TRBJ1-1; 9 nucleotides agree with TRBD1. TRBV6-7 is identified as an open reading frame with a role that is uncertain. The CDR3 extends over 16 amino acids. V dropped 3 bases and J dropped 1; count of bases not matched to a gene: 6. CDR3 protein: CASSYPLQGANTEAFF. The CDR3 DNA follows: TGTGCCAGCAGTTATCCTTTACAGGGGGCGAACACTGAAGCTTTCTTT.

The V and J genes are TRBV4-1 and TRBJ2-7; the D is unclear. Germline CDR1 MGHRA, CDR2 YSYEKL. With 4 bases removed from V and 7 bases from J, the gap between germline ends came to 17 bases. This CDR3 comprises 14 residues. CDR3 nucleotides: TGCGCCAGCAGCCCATATACCGGGTTTTGGGAGCAGTACTTC. Translation gives CASSPYTGFWEQYF.